These T cell receptor beta chains were read from a single sample in a study of control samples from healthy donors and cancer patients. Some clones are missing from TCRdb's copy, which holds only in-frame ones; the method was immunoSEQ multiplex PCR. Of about 94,000 clones listed, around nine tenths are singletons. The sequenced material came from blood. These receptors were collected from a young woman in good health. Both conserved end residues are part of each CDR3. The D gene is left open where the match is weak. Rows may omit the clone size; those that give it use once, few, many or a size class.

>TRBV10-3|-|TRBJ1-2|13|TRBD1
CATEDRGLRGYTF
TGTGCCACCGAAGACAGGGGGCTGCGTGGCTACACCTTC
>TRBV6-1|-|TRBJ1-1|15|-
CASSESWGLDTEAFF
TGTGCCAGCAGTGAGAGTTGGGGGCTCGACACTGAAGCTTTCTTT
>TRBV7-2|once|TRBJ1-2|14|TRBD1
CASRDRGYGYGYTF
TGTGCCAGCCGAGACAGGGGATATGGCTATGGCTACACCTTC
>TRBV9|-|TRBJ1-5|13|-
CASSADRNGPQHF
TGTGCCAGCAGCGCCGACAGGAATGGGCCCCAGCATTTT
>TRBV7-9|-|TRBJ1-1|12|-
CASSGGGTEAFF
TGTGCCAGCAGCGGAGGGGGCACTGAAGCTTTCTTT
>TRBV5-6|-|TRBJ1-5|13|-
CASSFGWDQPQHF
TGTGCCAGCAGCTTTGGGTGGGATCAGCCCCAGCATTTT
>TRBV9|-|TRBJ1-4|15|-
CASSVADSTNEKLFF
TGTGCCAGCAGCGTAGCTGACTCAACTAATGAAAAACTGTTTTTT
>TRBV24-1|-|TRBJ1-1|15|-
CATSGTTGPNTEAFF
TGTGCCACCAGTGGTACTACAGGGCCTAACACTGAAGCTTTCTTT
>TRBV6-5|few|TRBJ2-3|14|-
CASRGLLEGDTQYF
TGTGCCAGCAGGGGGTTGCTAGAGGGAGATACGCAGTATTTT
>TRBV5-1|-|TRBJ1-2|14|-
CASSPESGVYGYTF
TGCGCCAGCAGCCCAGAGTCGGGGGTCTATGGCTACACCTTC
>TRBV21-1|-|TRBJ2-3|13|-
CARPSGDADTQYF
TGTGCCAGGCCCTCGGGCGACGCAGATACGCAGTATTTT
>TRBV5-1|-|TRBJ1-4|14|-
CASSLEAGYEKLFF
TGCGCCAGCAGCTTGGAGGCAGGCTATGAAAAACTGTTTTTT
>TRBV9|-|TRBJ2-6|20|-
CASSVGAGGRSYSGANVLTF
TGTGCCAGCAGCGTAGGGGCAGGTGGGCGGTCTTACTCTGGGGCCAACGTCCTGACTTTC
>TRBV6-1|-|TRBJ1-2|15|-
CASSEGGIANYGYTF
TGTGCCAGCAGTGAAGGTGGTATAGCTAACTATGGCTACACCTTC
>TRBV6-5|-|TRBJ1-3|16|-
CASSYGWGDSGNTIYF
TGTGCCAGCAGTTATGGGTGGGGGGACTCTGGAAACACCATATATTTT
>TRBV19|-|TRBJ1-2|16|-
CASSISPGRGTYGYTF
TGTGCCAGTAGTATCTCCCCGGGACGGGGAACCTATGGCTACACCTTC
>TRBV11-2|few|TRBJ1-5|17|-
CATSARGARQGNQPQHF
TGTGCCACCAGCGCGCGGGGGGCGAGACAAGGCAATCAGCCCCAGCATTTT
>TRBV6-2/TRBV6-3|-|TRBJ2-5|11|-
CASSYIETQYF
TGTGCCAGCAGTTACATAGAGACCCAGTACTTC
>TRBV6-1|-|TRBJ1-6|14|-
CASSEAGGGSPLHF
TGTGCCAGCAGTGAAGCGGGGGGCGGATCACCCCTCCACTTT
>TRBV7-9|once|TRBJ1-5|16|TRBD1
CASSLGTGNSNQPQHF
TGTGCCAGCAGCTTAGGGACAGGGAATAGCAATCAGCCCCAGCATTTT
>TRBV28|-|TRBJ1-1|17|TRBD1
CASTDPGTEVMNTEAFF
TGTGCCAGCACCGACCCCGGGACAGAAGTCATGAACACTGAAGCTTTCTTT
>TRBV9|-|TRBJ2-1|14|-
CASSDPGGRNEQFF
TGTGCCAGCAGCGATCCGGGGGGCCGCAATGAGCAGTTCTTC
>TRBV10-3|-|TRBJ1-2|14|TRBD1
CAIRGDRGSYGYTF
TGTGCCATCAGAGGGGACAGGGGATCCTATGGCTACACCTTC
>TRBV6-5|once|TRBJ2-3|15|-
CASSKDLASTDTQYF
TGTGCCAGCAGTAAGGACCTAGCTAGCACAGATACGCAGTATTTT
>TRBV6-6|-|TRBJ2-7|14|TRBD1
CASSFGQGSYEQYF
TGTGCCAGCAGCTTTGGACAGGGCTCCTACGAGCAGTACTTC
>TRBV2|-|TRBJ2-2|16|TRBD1
CASSEYGQVAPGELFF
TGTGCCAGCAGTGAGTACGGACAGGTCGCACCCGGGGAGCTGTTTTTT
>TRBV18|-|TRBJ1-2|14|-
CASSPTSGLGGYTF
TGTGCCAGCTCACCAACGTCAGGGCTGGGTGGCTACACCTTC
>TRBV2|-|TRBJ1-3|15|TRBD1
CASSDIRDRENTIYF
TGTGCCAGCAGTGATATCCGGGACAGGGAGAACACCATATATTTT
>TRBV7-6|-|TRBJ1-6|18|TRBD1
CASSLYTQVGTDNSPLHF
TGTGCCAGCAGCTTATATACCCAAGTCGGGACAGATAATTCACCCCTCCACTTT
>TRBV6-1|many|TRBJ1-3|16|TRBD1
CASSGLTGESGNTIYF
TGTGCCAGCAGTGGGCTTACAGGGGAGTCTGGAAACACCATATATTTT
>TRBV7-9|-|TRBJ2-5|16|-
CASSLESRGRQETQYF
TGTGCCAGCAGCTTAGAAAGCCGGGGTCGCCAAGAGACCCAGTACTTC
>TRBV4-1|-|TRBJ2-2|15|-
CASSQGSSRPGELFF
TGCGCCAGCAGCCAAGGAAGCTCTAGGCCCGGGGAGCTGTTTTTT
>TRBV5-1|-|TRBJ1-1|16|TRBD1
CASSLEGQGGPNPAFF
TGCGCCAGCAGCTTGGAGGGACAGGGAGGTCCAAATCCAGCTTTCTTT
>TRBV6-5|-|TRBJ1-4|16|-
CASSYENPATNEKLFF
TGTGCCAGCAGTTACGAGAACCCTGCAACTAATGAAAAACTGTTTTTT
>TRBV5-1|-|TRBJ2-3|13|-
CASSHQRTDTQYF
TGCGCCAGCAGCCACCAACGCACAGATACGCAGTATTTT
>TRBV2|-|TRBJ2-2|14|-
CASDWGVGTGELFF
TGTGCCAGCGATTGGGGGGTTGGCACCGGGGAGCTGTTTTTT
>TRBV14|-|TRBJ2-3|15|TRBD1
CASSQGDRHTDTQYF
TGTGCCAGCAGCCAAGGGGACAGGCACACAGATACGCAGTATTTT
>TRBV9|-|TRBJ1-2|10|-
CASRPGGYTF
TGTGCCAGCAGGCCCGGCGGCTACACCTTC
>TRBV5-5|-|TRBJ2-2|11|-
CASSFTGELFF
TGTGCCAGCAGCTTCACCGGGGAGCTGTTTTTT
>TRBV18|-|TRBJ1-4|14|TRBD1
CASSPGTGDEKLFF
TGTGCCAGCTCTCCCGGGACAGGGGATGAAAAACTGTTTTTT
>TRBV2|-|TRBJ1-5|13|-
CASSDDNNQPQHF
TGTGCCAGCAGTGATGACAACAATCAGCCCCAGCATTTT
>TRBV29-1|-|TRBJ1-5|13|-
CSVVPGVGQPQHF
TGCAGCGTTGTCCCAGGGGTAGGGCAGCCCCAGCATTTT
>TRBV14|-|TRBJ2-7|14|TRBD1
CASSQGQGRAEQYF
TGTGCCAGCAGCCAAGGACAGGGACGGGCCGAGCAGTACTTC
>TRBV9|-|TRBJ1-2|17|-
CASSVGSWQGQDYGYTF
TGTGCCAGCAGCGTAGGATCCTGGCAGGGGCAGGACTATGGCTACACCTTC
>TRBV5-4|-|TRBJ2-7|15|-
CASSFELGADDEQYF
TGTGCCAGCAGCTTTGAACTGGGGGCGGACGACGAGCAGTACTTC
>TRBV9|-|TRBJ2-2|15|TRBD2
CASSVGGGVTGELFF
TGTGCCAGCAGCGTAGGCGGGGGAGTTACCGGGGAGCTGTTTTTT
>TRBV5-1|-|TRBJ1-3|16|-
CASSPGTASSGNTIYF
TGCGCCAGCAGCCCGGGGACTGCGAGCTCTGGAAACACCATATATTTT
>TRBV29-1|-|TRBJ1-2|15|TRBD1
CSVEEGTGWRGGYTF
TGCAGCGTTGAAGAGGGGACAGGATGGAGAGGAGGCTACACCTTC
>TRBV7-9|-|TRBJ2-3|16|TRBD2
CASSPFGGGSPDTQYF
TGTGCCAGCAGCCCCTTCGGGGGGGGGTCCCCAGATACGCAGTATTTT
>TRBV6-2/TRBV6-3|-|TRBJ1-6|19|TRBD1
CASSYPTGADYSYNSPLHF
TGTGCCAGCAGTTACCCGACAGGGGCCGACTACTCCTATAATTCACCCCTCCACTTT
>TRBV5-6|-|TRBJ2-6|18|-
CASSAGLQTSTGANVLTF
TGTGCCAGCAGCGCGGGCCTCCAAACCTCTACTGGGGCCAACGTCCTGACTTTC
>TRBV19|-|TRBJ1-2|14|-
CASSIRTYRDGYTF
TGTGCCAGTAGTATCCGGACATACAGAGATGGCTACACCTTC